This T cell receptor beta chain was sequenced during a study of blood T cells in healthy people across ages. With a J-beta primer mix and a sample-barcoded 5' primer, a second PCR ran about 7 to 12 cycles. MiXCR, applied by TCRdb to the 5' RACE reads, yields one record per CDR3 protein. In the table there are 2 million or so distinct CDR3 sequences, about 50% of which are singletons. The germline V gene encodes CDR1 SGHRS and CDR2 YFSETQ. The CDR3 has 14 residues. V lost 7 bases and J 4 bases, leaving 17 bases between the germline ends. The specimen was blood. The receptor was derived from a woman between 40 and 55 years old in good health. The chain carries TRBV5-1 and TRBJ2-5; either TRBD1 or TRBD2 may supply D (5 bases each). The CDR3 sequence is CASARSGGGETQYF. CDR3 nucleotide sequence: TGCGCCAGCGCCAGATCAGGTGGGGGAGAGACCCAGTACTTC.